This entry lists 18 T cell receptor beta chains sequenced from one sample in a study of cytomegalovirus exposure and HLA in healthy donors. Both 60 Vbeta primers and 13 Jbeta primers went into the PCR. Generated by immunoSEQ multiplex PCR, the TCRdb table keeps only in-frame clones and is missing some. The table lists 120,000 to 150,000 clones, 65% to 90% of them singletons, with less than 3.5% in the top ten. The sequenced sample consisted of PBMCs. These receptors came from a woman in her twenties or thirties in good health and CMV-seronegative.

The rearrangement joins TRBV30 to TRBJ1-2; perhaps TRBD1 as D (6 bases). V lost 3 bases, J lost 0 bases, and 20 bases lay in between. CDR3 length: 17 residues. Per the germline V gene, CDR1 is GTSNPN and CDR2 is SVGIG (reference sequence). This CDR3 reads CAWSPRQVQTANYGYTF. The CDR3 DNA reads TGTGCCTGGAGCCCGAGACAGGTCCAGACAGCTAACTATGGCTACACCTTC.

This rearrangement joins TRBV5-4 to TRBJ2-3; D is possibly TRBD2 (5 bases). CDR1 is SGHNT and CDR2 is YYREEE in the germline V gene (reference sequence). The CDR3 is made up of 13 amino acids. Trimming removed 2 bases from V and 6 bases from J, with 10 bases in between. The CDR3 reads CASSFTGSDTQYF. CDR3 nucleotides: TGTGCCAGCAGCTTTACGGGGAGCGATACGCAGTATTTT. The full variable domain, with the rest looked up from reference TRBV5-4 and TRBJ2-3, is ETGVTQSPTHLIKTRGQQVTLRCSSQSGHNTVSWYQQALGQGPQFIFQYYREEENGRGNFPPRFSGLQFPNYSSELNVNALELDDSALYLCASSFTGSDTQYFGPGTRLTVL.

This clone was picked up one time. In DNA, the CDR3 is TGTGCCAGCAGCCAAGGACAGGTGAATGAAAAACTGTTTTTT. Translating it yields CASSQGQVNEKLFF. V is TRBV7-2 and J is TRBJ1-4; TRBD1 agrees at 7 bases. Looked up from germline, CDR1 is SGHTA and CDR2 is FQGNSA. Unmatched junction bases numbered 5, after V lost 5 bases and J lost 5 bases. CDR3 length: 14 residues. Using reference TRBV7-2 and TRBJ1-4 for the parts outside the CDR3, the full variable domain is GAGVSQSPSNKVTEKGKDVELRCDPISGHTALYWYRQSLGQGLEFLIYFQGNSAPDKSGLPSDRFSAERTGGSVSTLTIQRTQQEDSAVYLCASSQGQVNEKLFFGSGTQLSVL.

The chain couples TRBV7-9 to TRBJ1-1; 9 positions agree with TRBD1. With 6 bases clipped from V and 4 bases from J, the junction kept 3 bases outside the gene matches. Germline V gene data show CDR1 as SEHNR and CDR2 as FQNEAQ (reference sequence). This CDR3 is built from 13 residues. CDR3 region: CASSPTGGTEAFF. CDR3 in DNA: TGTGCCAGCAGTCCGACAGGGGGCACTGAAGCTTTCTTT.

This clone showed up just a few times. This rearrangement joins TRBV4-1 to TRBJ2-1; TRBD1 matches 9 bases. Germline CDR1 reads MGHRA; CDR2 reads YSYEKL. Losses at the gene ends were 6 bases for V and 0 bases for J; bases not matched to a gene: 12. The CDR3 runs 18 residues. CDR3 sequence reads: CASSQTDRGFPSYNEQFF. The CDR3 bases are TGCGCCAGCAGTCAAACGGACAGGGGCTTCCCCTCCTACAATGAGCAGTTCTTC.

In its sample, this clone was seen a few times. V gene TRBV7-3 combines with J gene TRBJ1-1; D is ambiguous. The CDR3 length is 13 residues. Between the trimmed V and J ends, which lost 2 bases and 3 bases, there was a span of 7 bases. Per germline, CDR1 SGHTA and CDR2 FQGTGA. In DNA, the CDR3 is TGTGCCAGCAGCTTATCGCTAGACACTGAAGCTTTCTTT. Amino acid sequence: CASSLSLDTEAFF.

The chain has TRBV5-8 and TRBJ1-2; D ambiguous. V lost 3 bases and J 4 bases, leaving 16 bases between the germline ends. Germline loops: CDR1 SGHTS, CDR2 YDEGEE. This CDR3 has 15 amino acids. The CDR3 spells CASSSVLKSSYGYTF. In DNA, the CDR3 is TGTGCCAGCAGCTCCGTTCTCAAAAGTAGCTATGGCTACACCTTC.

The chain is built from TRBV28 and TRBJ1-1; a weak D match, TRBD1 (5 bases). V lost 3 bases, J lost 2 bases, and 16 bases lay in between. CDR3 size: 16 residues. Germline loops: CDR1 MDHEN, CDR2 SYDVKM. This CDR3 reads CASSLFWGVDNTEAFF. DNA for the CDR3: TGTGCCAGCAGTTTGTTTTGGGGGGTCGATAACACTGAAGCTTTCTTT.

The genes are TRBV6-5 and TRBJ1-6; no firm D call. V was pared by 6 bases and J by 9 bases, with 15 bases between. Germline CDR1 and CDR2: MNHEY and SVGAGI. The CDR3 has 14 residues. The CDR3 loop reads CASSPPGVGSPLHF. CDR3 DNA: TGTGCCAGCAGCCCGCCGGGTGTAGGTTCACCCCTCCACTTT.

This sequence joins TRBV7-3 and TRBJ2-7, with TRBD1 as a possible D gene (5 bases). With 5 bases removed from V and 3 bases from J, the gap between germline ends came to 11 bases. Per the germline V gene, CDR1 is SGHTA and CDR2 is FQGTGA. This CDR3 has 13 amino acids. The CDR3 nucleotides are TGTGCCAGCAGCCCGACAGCTAGCTACGAGCAGTACTTC. This gives the protein CASSPTASYEQYF.

This chain joins TRBV19 and TRBJ1-1; D is unclear. The ends were cut back, 5 bases at V and 4 bases at J, with 14 bases in the middle. The CDR3 consists of 14 residues. Germline V gives CDR1 LNHDA, CDR2 SQIVND (reference sequence). The CDR3 is CASSFILGSTEAFF. CDR3 coding DNA: TGTGCCAGTAGTTTCATCCTCGGGAGCACTGAAGCTTTCTTT. The full variable domain, with the rest looked up from reference TRBV19 and TRBJ1-1, is DGGITQSPKYLFRKEGQNVTLSCEQNLNHDAMYWYRQDPGQGLRLIYYSQIVNDFQKGDIAEGYSVSREKKESFPLTVTSAQKNPTAFYLCASSFILGSTEAFFGQGTRLTVV.

The rearrangement links TRBV19 to TRBJ2-7, with D tentatively TRBD1 (6 bases). CDR3 length: 13 residues. The V end lost 6 bases, the J end lost 6 bases, and 15 bases lay between the germline ends. From germline, CDR1 is LNHDA and CDR2 SQIVND (reference sequence). The DNA for the CDR3 is TGTGCCAGTAGCCTCGGCAGGGGAAGCGAGCAGTACTTC. This sequence encodes CASSLGRGSEQYF. Using reference TRBV19 and TRBJ2-7 for the parts outside the CDR3, the full variable domain is DGGITQSPKYLFRKEGQNVTLSCEQNLNHDAMYWYRQDPGQGLRLIYYSQIVNDFQKGDIAEGYSVSREKKESFPLTVTSAQKNPTAFYLCASSLGRGSEQYFGPGTRLTVT.

The chain is built from TRBV15 and TRBJ1-4; 7 nucleotides agree with TRBD1. V shed 5 bases, J shed 6 bases, and the junction held 9 bases outside the gene matches. The CDR3 is made up of 15 amino acids. The V gene's germline CDR1 is LNHNV and CDR2 YYDKDF (reference sequence). CDR3 nucleotides: TGTGCCACCAGCGGGAACAGGGGAATTCATGAAAAACTGTTTTTT. It specifies CATSGNRGIHEKLFF.

This clone is a singleton in its sample. As DNA, the CDR3 is TGTGCCAGCAGCTTAGGGCTAGCGGGGGGGAACTACGAGCAGTACTTC. Its translation: CASSLGLAGGNYEQYF. The chain combines TRBV7-6 with TRBJ2-7; 12 positions agree with TRBD2. Germline V gene lookup returns CDR1 SGHVS and CDR2 FNYEAQ. The V segment lost 1 base and the J segment 3 bases; nucleotides outside the gene matches: 4. The CDR3 is 16 amino acids.

J is TRBJ1-1 and V is TRBV19; maybe TRBD1 (6 bases). Germline CDR1 LNHDA, CDR2 SQIVND (reference sequence). V was cut by 6 bases and J by 4 bases, with 18 bases left in between. The CDR3 sequence is 15 residues long. CDR3 residues: CASSYRGGAGTEAFF. CDR3 nucleotides: TGTGCCAGTAGCTATCGTGGGGGGGCGGGCACTGAAGCTTTCTTT.

J is TRBJ2-1 and V is TRBV19, with TRBD2 identical over 10 bases. Germline V lookup: CDR1 LNHDA, CDR2 SQIVND (reference sequence). V was pared by 7 bases and J by 10 bases, with 10 bases of the junction left unmatched. CDR3 length: 14 residues. In DNA, the CDR3 is TGTGCCAGTACGGTCTCTAGCGGGAGAGGCGAGCAGTTCTTC. Amino acids: CASTVSSGRGEQFF. The full variable domain, with the rest looked up from reference TRBV19 and TRBJ2-1, is DGGITQSPKYLFRKEGQNVTLSCEQNLNHDAMYWYRQDPGQGLRLIYYSQIVNDFQKGDIAEGYSVSREKKESFPLTVTSAQKNPTAFYLCASTVSSGRGEQFFGPGTRLTVL.

V usage is TRBV4-1 and J usage is TRBJ1-6, with a tentative D call TRBD1 (5 bases). Trimming stripped 0 bases from V and 9 bases from J, with 12 bases between. Germline loops: CDR1 MGHRA, CDR2 YSYEKL. The CDR3 totals 15 residues. CDR3 sequence: CASSQEGGTGSPLHF. CDR3 bases: TGCGCCAGCAGCCAAGAGGGCGGGACTGGTTCACCCCTCCACTTT.

This clone was detected once. The rearrangement joins TRBV10-2 to TRBJ2-7; TRBD2 is a possible D gene (7 bases). The CDR3 length is 15 residues. V lost 8 bases, J lost 3 bases, and 20 bases lay in between. Germline CDR1 WSHSY, CDR2 SAAADI. The DNA of the CDR3 is TGCGCCAGCGGGGGTGTGGGGGCGGGAGTCTACGAGCAGTACTTC. As protein: CASGGVGAGVYEQYF.